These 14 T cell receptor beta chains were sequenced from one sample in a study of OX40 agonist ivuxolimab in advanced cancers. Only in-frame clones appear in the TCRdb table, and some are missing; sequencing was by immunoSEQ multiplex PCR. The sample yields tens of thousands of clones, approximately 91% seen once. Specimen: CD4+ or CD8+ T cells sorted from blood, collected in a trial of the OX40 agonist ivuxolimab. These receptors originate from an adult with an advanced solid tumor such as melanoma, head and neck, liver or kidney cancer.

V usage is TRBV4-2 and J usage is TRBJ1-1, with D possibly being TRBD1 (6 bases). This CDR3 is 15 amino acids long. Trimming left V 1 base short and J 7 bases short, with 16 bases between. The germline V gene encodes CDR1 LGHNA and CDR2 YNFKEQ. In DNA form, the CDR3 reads TGTGCCAGCAGCCAAGGGCTCACAGGGTCTTTTGAAGCTTTCTTT. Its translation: CASSQGLTGSFEAFF.

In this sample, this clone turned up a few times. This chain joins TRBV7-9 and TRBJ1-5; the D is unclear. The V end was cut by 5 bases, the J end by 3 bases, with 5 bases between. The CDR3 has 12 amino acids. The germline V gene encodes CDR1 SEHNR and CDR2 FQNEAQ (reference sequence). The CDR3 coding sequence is TGTGCCAGCAGCCGACACAATCAGCCCCAGCATTTT. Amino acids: CASSRHNQPQHF. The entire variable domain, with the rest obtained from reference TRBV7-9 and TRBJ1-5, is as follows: DTGVSQNPRHKITKRGQNVTFRCDPISEHNRLYWYRQTLGQGPEFLTYFQNEAQLEKSRLLSDRFSAERPKGSFSTLEIQRTEQGDSAMYLCASSRHNQPQHFGDGTRLSIL.

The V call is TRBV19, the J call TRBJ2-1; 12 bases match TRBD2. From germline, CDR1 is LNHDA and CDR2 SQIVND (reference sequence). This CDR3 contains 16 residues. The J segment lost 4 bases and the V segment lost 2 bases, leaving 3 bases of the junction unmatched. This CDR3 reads CASSIPGLAGYNEQFF. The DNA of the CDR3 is TGTGCCAGTAGTATACCGGGACTAGCGGGTTACAATGAGCAGTTCTTC.

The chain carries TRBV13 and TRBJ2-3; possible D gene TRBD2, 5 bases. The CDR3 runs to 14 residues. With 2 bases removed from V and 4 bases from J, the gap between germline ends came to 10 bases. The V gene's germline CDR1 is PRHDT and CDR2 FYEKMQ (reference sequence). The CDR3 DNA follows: TGTGCCAGCAGCTTACCCCACGGGGCAGATACGCAGTATTTT. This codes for CASSLPHGADTQYF. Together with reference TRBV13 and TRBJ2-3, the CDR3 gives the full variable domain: AAGVIQSPRHLIKEKRETATLKCYPIPRHDTVYWYQQGPGQDPQFLISFYEKMQSDKGSIPDRFSAQQFSDYHSELNMSSLELGDSALYFCASSLPHGADTQYFGPGTRLTVL.

CDR3 in DNA: TGTGCCTGTACAGGGGATTCCTACGAGCAGTACTTC. Its translation is CACTGDSYEQYF. The rearrangement uses TRBV7-8 and TRBJ2-7, with TRBD1 identical over 7 bases. The CDR3 has 12 amino acids. Trimming at V came to 11 bases and at J to 1 base, leaving 5 bases not matched to a gene. Germline CDR1 SGHVS, CDR2 FQNEAQ.

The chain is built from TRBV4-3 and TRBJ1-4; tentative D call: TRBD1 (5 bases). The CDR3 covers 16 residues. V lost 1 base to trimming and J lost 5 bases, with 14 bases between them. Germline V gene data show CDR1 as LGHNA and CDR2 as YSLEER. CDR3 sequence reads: CASSQGTRTLNEKLFF. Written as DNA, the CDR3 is TGCGCCAGCAGCCAAGGGACCAGGACATTGAATGAAAAACTGTTTTTT.

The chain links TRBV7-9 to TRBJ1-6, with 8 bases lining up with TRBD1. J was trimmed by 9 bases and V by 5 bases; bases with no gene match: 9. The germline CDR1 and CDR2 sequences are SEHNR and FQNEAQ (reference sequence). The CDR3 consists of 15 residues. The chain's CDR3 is CASSPGQGAGSPLHF. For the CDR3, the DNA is TGTGCCAGCAGCCCGGGCCAGGGGGCAGGTTCACCCCTCCACTTT.

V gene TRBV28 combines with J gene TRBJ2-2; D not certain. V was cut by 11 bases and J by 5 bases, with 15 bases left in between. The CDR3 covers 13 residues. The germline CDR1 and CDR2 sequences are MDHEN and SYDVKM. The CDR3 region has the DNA TGTGCCCGCGAGCTAGTCTTGACCGGGGAGCTGTTTTTT. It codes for CARELVLTGELFF.

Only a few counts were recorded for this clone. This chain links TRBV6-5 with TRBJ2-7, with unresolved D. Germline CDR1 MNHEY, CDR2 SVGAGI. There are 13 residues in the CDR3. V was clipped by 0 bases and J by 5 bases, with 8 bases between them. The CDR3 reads CASSYSKTDEQYF. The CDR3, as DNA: TGTGCCAGCAGTTACTCGAAGACCGACGAGCAGTACTTC.

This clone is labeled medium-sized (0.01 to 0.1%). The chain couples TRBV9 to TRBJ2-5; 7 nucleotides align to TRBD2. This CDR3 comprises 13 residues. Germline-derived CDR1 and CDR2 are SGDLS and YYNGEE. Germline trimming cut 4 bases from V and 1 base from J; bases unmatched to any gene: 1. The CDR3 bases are TGTGCCAGCAGCAGCGGGACCCAAGAGACCCAGTACTTC. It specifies CASSSGTQETQYF. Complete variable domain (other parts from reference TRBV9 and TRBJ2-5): DSGVTQTPKHLITATGQRVTLRCSPRSGDLSVYWYQQSLDQGLQFLIQYYNGEERAKGNILERFSAQQFPDLHSELNLSSLELGDSALYFCASSSGTQETQYFGPGTRLLVL.

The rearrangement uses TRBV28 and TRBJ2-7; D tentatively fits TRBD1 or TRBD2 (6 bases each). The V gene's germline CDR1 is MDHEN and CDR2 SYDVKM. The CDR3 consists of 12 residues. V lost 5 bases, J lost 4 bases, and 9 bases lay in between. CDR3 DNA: TGTGCCAGCAGTGAGGGGGGATACGAGCAGTACTTC. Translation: CASSEGGYEQYF. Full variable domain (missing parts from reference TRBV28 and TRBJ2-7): DVKVTQSSRYLVKRTGEKVFLECVQDMDHENMFWYRQDPGLGLRLIYFSYDVKMKEKGDIPEGYSVSREKKERFSLILESASTNQTSMYLCASSEGGYEQYFGPGTRLTVT.

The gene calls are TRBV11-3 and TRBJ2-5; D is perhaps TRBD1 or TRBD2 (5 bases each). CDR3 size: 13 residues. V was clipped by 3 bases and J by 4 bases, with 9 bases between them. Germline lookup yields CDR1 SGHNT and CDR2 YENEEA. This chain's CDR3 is CASSLRGAETQYF. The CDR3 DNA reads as TGTGCCAGCAGCTTGAGGGGAGCAGAGACCCAGTACTTC.

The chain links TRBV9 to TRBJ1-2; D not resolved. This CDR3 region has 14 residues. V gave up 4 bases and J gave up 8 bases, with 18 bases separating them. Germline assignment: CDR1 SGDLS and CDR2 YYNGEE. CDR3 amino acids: CASSPHQPPVGYTF. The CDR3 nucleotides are TGTGCCAGCAGCCCCCATCAGCCTCCCGTAGGCTACACCTTC.

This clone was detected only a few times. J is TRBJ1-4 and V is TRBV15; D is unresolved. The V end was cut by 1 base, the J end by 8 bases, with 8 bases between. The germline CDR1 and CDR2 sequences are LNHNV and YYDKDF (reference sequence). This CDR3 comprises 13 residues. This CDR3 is CATSRVPLEKLFF. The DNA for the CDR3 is TGTGCCACCAGCAGAGTGCCCCTGGAAAAACTGTTTTTT.